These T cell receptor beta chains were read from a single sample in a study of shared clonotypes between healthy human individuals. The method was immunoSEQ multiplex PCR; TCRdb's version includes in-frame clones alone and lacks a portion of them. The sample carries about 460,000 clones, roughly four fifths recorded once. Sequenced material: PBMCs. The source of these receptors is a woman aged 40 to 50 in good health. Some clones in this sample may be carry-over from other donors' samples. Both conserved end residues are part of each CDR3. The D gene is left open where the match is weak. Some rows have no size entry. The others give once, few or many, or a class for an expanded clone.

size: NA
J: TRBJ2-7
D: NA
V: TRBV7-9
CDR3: CASSLSVDASYEQYF
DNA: TGTGCCAGCAGCTTGAGTGTTGACGCATCCTACGAGCAGTACTTC

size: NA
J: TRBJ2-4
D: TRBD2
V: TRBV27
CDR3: CASSFTSGIAKNIQYF
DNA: TGTGCCAGCAGTTTTACTAGCGGAATAGCCAAAAACATTCAGTACTTC

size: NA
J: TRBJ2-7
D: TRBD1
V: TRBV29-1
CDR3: CSVTGAYEQYF
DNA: TGCAGCGTGACAGGGGCCTACGAGCAGTACTTC

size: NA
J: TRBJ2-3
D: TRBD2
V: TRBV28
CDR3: CASSRTSGRAPDTQYF
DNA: TGTGCCAGCAGTAGGACTAGCGGGAGGGCCCCAGATACGCAGTATTTT

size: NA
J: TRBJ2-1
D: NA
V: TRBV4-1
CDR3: CASSQTSPWYEQFF
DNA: TGCGCCAGCAGCCAAACTAGCCCTTGGTATGAGCAGTTCTTC

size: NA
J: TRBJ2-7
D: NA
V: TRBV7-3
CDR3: CASSLSGDSYEQYF
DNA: TGTGCCAGCAGCTTAAGCGGGGACTCCTACGAGCAGTACTTC

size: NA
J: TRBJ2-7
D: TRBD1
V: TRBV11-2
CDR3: CASSTGQSHEQYF
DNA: TGTGCCAGCAGCACGGGACAGTCTCACGAGCAGTACTTC

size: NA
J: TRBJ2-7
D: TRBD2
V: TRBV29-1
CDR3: CSVATSGYEQYF
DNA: TGCAGCGTTGCTACTAGCGGCTACGAGCAGTACTTC

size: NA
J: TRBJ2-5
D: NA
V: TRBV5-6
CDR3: CASSADYQETQYF
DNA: TGTGCCAGCAGCGCGGACTACCAAGAGACCCAGTACTTC

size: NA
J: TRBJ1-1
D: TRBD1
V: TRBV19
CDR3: CASRDRGSYTEAFF
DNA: TGTGCCAGTAGGGACAGGGGCAGTTACACTGAAGCTTTCTTT

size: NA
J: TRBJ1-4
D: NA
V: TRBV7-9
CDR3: CASSLGTNEKLFF
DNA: TGTGCCAGCAGCTTAGGGACAAACGAAAAACTGTTTTTT

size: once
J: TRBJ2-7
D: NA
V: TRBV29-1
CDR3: CSVEDSYEQYF
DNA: TGCAGCGTTGAAGACAGCTACGAGCAGTACTTC

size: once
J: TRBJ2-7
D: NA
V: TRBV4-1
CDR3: CASSQGSLPYEQYF
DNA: TGCGCCAGCAGCCAAGGATCACTACCATACGAGCAGTACTTC

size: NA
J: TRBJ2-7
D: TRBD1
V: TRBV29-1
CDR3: CSVELGQDRDGAYEQYF
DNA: TGCAGCGTTGAACTTGGCCAAGACAGGGATGGGGCCTACGAGCAGTACTTC

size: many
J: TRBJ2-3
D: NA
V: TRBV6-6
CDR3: CASSPGLGSTDTQYF
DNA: TGTGCCAGCAGCCCAGGGTTGGGTAGCACAGATACGCAGTATTTT

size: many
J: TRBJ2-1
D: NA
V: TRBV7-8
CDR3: CASSLSSGEQFF
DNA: TGTGCCAGCAGCTTAAGTTCAGGTGAGCAGTTCTTC

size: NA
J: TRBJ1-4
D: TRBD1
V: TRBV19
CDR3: CASRGTETQTTNEKLFF
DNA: TGTGCCAGTAGGGGGACAGAAACCCAAACAACTAATGAAAAACTGTTTTTT

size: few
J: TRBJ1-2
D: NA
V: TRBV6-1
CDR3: CASSDQGLYGYTF
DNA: TGTGCCAGCAGCGACCAGGGTCTCTATGGCTACACCTTC

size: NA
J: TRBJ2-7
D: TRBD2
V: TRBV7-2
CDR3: CASAAGFIAGGPHEQYF
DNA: TGTGCCAGCGCGGCAGGGTTCATTGCGGGAGGGCCCCACGAGCAGTACTTC

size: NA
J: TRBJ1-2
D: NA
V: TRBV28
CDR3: CASSFLGALGYGYTF
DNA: TGTGCCAGCAGTTTCTTGGGGGCGCTGGGGTATGGCTACACCTTC

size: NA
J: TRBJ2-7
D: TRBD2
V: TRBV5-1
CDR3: CASSRTSGISYEQYF
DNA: TGCGCCAGCAGCCGGACTAGCGGTATCTCCTACGAGCAGTACTTC

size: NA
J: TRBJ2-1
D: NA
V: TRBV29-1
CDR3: CSVDKRDYNEQFF
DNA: TGCAGCGTTGATAAGAGGGATTACAATGAGCAGTTCTTC

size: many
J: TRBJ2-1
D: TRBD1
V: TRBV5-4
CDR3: CASSEGTGGYNEQFF
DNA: TGTGCCAGCAGCGAGGGGACAGGGGGCTACAATGAGCAGTTCTTC

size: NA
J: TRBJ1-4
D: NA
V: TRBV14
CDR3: CASSRRQSATNEKLFF
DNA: TGTGCCAGCAGCCGGAGACAGTCTGCAACTAATGAAAAACTGTTTTTT

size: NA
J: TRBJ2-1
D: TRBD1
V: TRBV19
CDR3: CASEGQGGNEQFF
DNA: TGTGCCAGCGAGGGACAGGGCGGGAATGAGCAGTTCTTC

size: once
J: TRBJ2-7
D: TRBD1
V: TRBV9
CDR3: CASSPMRDRAYEQYF
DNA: TGTGCCAGCAGCCCAATGAGGGACAGGGCCTACGAGCAGTACTTC

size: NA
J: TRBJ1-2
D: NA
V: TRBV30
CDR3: CAWSVLNRQGGYTF
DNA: TGTGCCTGGAGTGTACTCAACAGACAAGGCGGCTACACCTTC